This entry lists 18 T cell receptor beta chains sequenced from one sample in a study of yellow fever vaccine responses in identical twins (dated by TCRdb to the late 2010s). Receptor amplification or capture employed RT-PCR. Sequencing was performed on an Illumina HiSeq 2500. TCRdb took the public reads, trimmed them with fastp at Q25, ran MiXCR for clone calling and kept in-frame beta chains. One record per CDR3 amino acid sequence lists the most common genes and DNA. The table for this sample lists 15,000 to 20,000 distinct CDR3 sequences; roughly four fifths of them were counted only once. In total, the top ten clones hold roughly 1.8% of the sample. Sequenced here: T cells from blood (PBMCs), unsorted or a sorted subset (not recorded which), sampled before or after yellow fever vaccination (not recorded which). Receptors were obtained from a woman aged 18-30 years who received the yellow fever vaccine. Donor details come from another sample of the same person, matched by shared clones.

The chain couples TRBV11-1 to TRBJ2-7, with 9 bases fitting TRBD2. The CDR3 contains 14 residues. Germline values: CDR1 SGHAT, CDR2 FQDESV (reference sequence). The ends lost 4 bases at V and 4 bases at J; junction bases unmatched: 5. CDR3 amino acids: CASSYGTSPYEQYF. For the CDR3, the DNA is TGTGCCAGCAGCTACGGGACTAGCCCATACGAGCAGTACTTC.

The chain uses TRBV29-1 and TRBJ2-7; D uncertain. Germline V gene data show CDR1 as SQVTM and CDR2 as ANQGSEA. V shed 3 bases and J shed 5 bases, with 14 bases lying between them. This CDR3 comprises 13 residues. Here the CDR3 reads CSVERSRFDEQYF. DNA of the CDR3: TGCAGCGTTGAGAGGTCCAGATTTGACGAGCAGTACTTC.

V gene TRBV11-2 combines with J gene TRBJ2-2; TRBD1 might be the D (5 bases). The CDR3 length is 14 residues. Germline lookup yields CDR1 SGHAT and CDR2 FQNNGV. V lost 5 bases, J lost 2 bases, and 9 bases lay in between. CDR3 in DNA: TGTGCCAGCAGCCCCGACAGCAACACCGGGGAGCTGTTTTTT. Translated, it gives CASSPDSNTGELFF.

V is TRBV24-1 and J is TRBJ2-5; 9 positions match TRBD1. The CDR3 runs to 16 residues. In germline, CDR1 is KGHDR, CDR2 SFDVKD. With 3 bases clipped from V and 2 bases from J, the junction kept 6 bases outside the gene matches. CDR3 in amino acids: CATSDLGTGIQETQYF. The CDR3, as DNA: TGTGCCACCAGTGATCTCGGGACAGGGATACAAGAGACCCAGTACTTC.

This clonotype was observed once. The chain has TRBV29-1 and TRBJ1-4; 8 nucleotides line up with TRBD1. In germline, CDR1 is SQVTM, CDR2 ANQGSEA. The CDR3 has 13 residues. V shed 6 bases, J shed 7 bases, and the junction held 7 bases outside the gene matches. The CDR3 region is CSVAGGRGEKLFF. CDR3 bases: TGCAGCGTAGCAGGGGGCAGGGGTGAAAAACTGTTTTTT.

The chain uses TRBV5-6 and TRBJ2-1; the match to TRBD2 covers 7 bases. Trimming took 4 bases from V and 9 from J; bases not matched to a gene: 13. Germline lookup yields CDR1 SGHDT and CDR2 YYEEEE. The CDR3 runs to 15 residues. The chain's CDR3 is CASSIRLTSYSEQFF. CDR3 in DNA: TGTGCCAGCAGCATACGGCTGACTAGCTATAGTGAGCAGTTCTTC.

V gene TRBV21-1 combines with J gene TRBJ2-1. TRBV21-1 is assigned pseudogene status. The CDR3 is 14 residues long. DNA of the CDR3: TGTGCCAGCAGCAAACAAAAAAAGGCTAATGAGCAGTTCTTC. Translating gives CASSKQKKANEQFF.

This clonotype has only one observation. The chain is built from TRBV10-1 and TRBJ1-1; 7 nucleotides align to TRBD1. CDR3 length: 15 residues. V shed 4 bases, J shed 5 bases, and the junction held 10 bases outside the gene matches. Looked up from germline, CDR1 is WNHNN and CDR2 is SYGVQD (reference sequence). The CDR3 DNA reads TGCGCCAGCAGTGCAAGTAACCAGGGGGGAACTGAAGCTTTCTTT. Its protein is CASSASNQGGTEAFF.

The rearrangement links TRBV6-4 to TRBJ1-2, with D uncertain. Germline values: CDR1 MRHNA, CDR2 SNTAGT. V lost 8 bases to trimming and J lost 8 bases, with 12 bases between them. CDR3 size: 11 residues. This CDR3 reads CASGDKLGYTF. The CDR3 nucleotides are TGTGCCAGCGGAGACAAGTTGGGCTACACCTTC.

The chain carries TRBV4-1 and TRBJ1-2; TRBD1 aligns across 7 bases. V trimming: 4 bases; J trimming: 4 bases; junction bases outside the gene matches: 12. This CDR3 region has 16 residues. CDR1 and CDR2 (germline): MGHRA, YSYEKL. CDR3 coding DNA: TGCGCCAGCAGCCCCCAAACAGGAGGGGGCAGCTATGGCTACACCTTC. This translates into CASSPQTGGGSYGYTF.

V and J are TRBV7-2 and TRBJ2-5; D uncertain. Trimming removed 1 base at V and 2 bases at J, with 8 bases between. This CDR3 contains 14 residues. Germline V gene sequence: CDR1 SGHTA, CDR2 FQGNSA. The CDR3 nucleotides read TGTGCCAGCAGCTTAGGGGCATATCAAGAGACCCAGTACTTC. It specifies CASSLGAYQETQYF.

The chain couples TRBV20-1 to TRBJ2-7; a possible D gene is TRBD2 (5 bases). Germline CDR1 is DFQATT and CDR2 is SNEGSKA (reference sequence). Trimming stripped 6 bases from V and 0 bases from J, with 18 bases between. This CDR3 spans 15 amino acids. CDR3 loop: CSAAGLGSASYEQYF. The CDR3 region has the DNA TGCAGTGCCGCAGGACTGGGCTCCGCCTCCTACGAGCAGTACTTC.

V gene TRBV11-3 combines with J gene TRBJ2-2; unclear D gene. CDR3 length: 12 amino acids. Germline-derived CDR1 and CDR2 are SGHNT and YENEEA. The ends were cut back, 9 bases at V and 4 bases at J, with 9 bases in the middle. The CDR3 protein is CASKDFTGELFF. As DNA, the CDR3 is TGTGCCAGTAAAGATTTCACCGGGGAGCTGTTTTTT.

The chain carries TRBV10-2 and TRBJ2-7; no clear D gene. Trimming stripped 0 bases from V and 3 bases from J, with 0 bases between. CDR3 length equals 11 residues. Germline V gene sequence: CDR1 WSHSY, CDR2 SAAADI. For the CDR3, the DNA is TGCGCCAGCAGTGAGTCCTACGAGCAGTACTTC. Its protein product is CASSESYEQYF.

The chain recombines TRBV29-1 with TRBJ2-3; no clear D. Germline-derived CDR1 and CDR2 are SQVTM and ANQGSEA. The CDR3 has 14 amino acids. Between the trimmed V and J ends, which lost 5 bases and 0 bases, there was a span of 12 bases. The CDR3 DNA follows: TGCAGCGTTTGGACCACAACTAGCACAGATACGCAGTATTTT. Translating gives CSVWTTTSTDTQYF.

Concerning this clonotype itself: Likely a read error: the CDR3 ends without its conserved phenylalanine or tryptophan. J is TRBJ2-5 and V is TRBV29-1; D unresolved. V lost 0 bases to trimming and J lost 3 bases, with 20 bases between them. This CDR3 contains 17 residues. The germline V gene has CDR1 SQVTM and CDR2 ANQGSEA. The CDR3 here is CSVEDLMEKIPEETQYS. The CDR3 coding sequence is TGCAGCGTTGAAGATCTCATGGAAAAAATACCGGAAGAGACCCAGTACTCC.

This sequence joins TRBV13 and TRBJ2-1, with 10 bases fitting TRBD1. Unmatched junction bases numbered 4, after V lost 5 bases and J lost 6 bases. Looked up from germline, CDR1 is PRHDT and CDR2 is FYEKMQ (reference sequence). There are 14 residues in the CDR3. Written as DNA, the CDR3 is TGTGCCAGCAGCCCGGGACAGGGGTCCAATGAGCAGTTCTTC. Translating gives CASSPGQGSNEQFF.

This clonotype came up once. The rearrangement uses TRBV28 and TRBJ2-1; 9 bases are a match to TRBD2. The CDR3 totals 15 residues. CDR1 is MDHEN and CDR2 is SYDVKM in the germline V gene. V lost 5 bases to trimming and J lost 5 bases; unmatched junction nucleotides: 7. CDR3 nucleotide sequence: TGTGCCAGCAGTAATAGCGGGAGCGAAAACAATGAGCAGTTCTTC. Translation: CASSNSGSENNEQFF.